A single sample gave rise to the 22 T cell receptor beta chains below, sequenced in a study of spatial heterogeneity in lung cancer. Study outcomes and limitations: Intratumoral expanded alpha and beta TCR counts were found to track tumor mutation counts.

Their antigen targets remain unknown. TCRdb processed the 5' RACE reads anew with MiXCR; each CDR3 protein has one entry. In the table there are about 2,700 distinct CDR3 sequences, roughly 15% of which are singletons. Time point defined: sample taken at primary tumor resection. The material was lung tumor tissue, obtained at surgery. Receptor source: a male donor with early-stage non-small cell lung cancer.

Details on this clonotype: Since the library was made to target alpha chains, this beta chain is a stray read and its abundance is not meaningful. The CDR3: CASSLWVGPNQPQHF. The CDR3 bases are TGCGCCAGCAGCCTATGGGTCGGACCCAATCAGCCCCAGCATTTT. The V and J genes are TRBV4-1 and TRBJ1-5, with no clear D. CDR1 is MGHRA and CDR2 is YSYEKL in the germline V gene. The V and J ends lost 4 bases and 3 bases respectively, with 13 bases between them. The CDR3 has 15 amino acids.

As for this clonotype: This beta chain is an unintended read in a library built for alpha chains; its size means little. The genes are TRBV30 and TRBJ2-2; D is undetermined. The germline gives CDR1 GTSNPN, CDR2 SVGIG (reference sequence). This CDR3 spans 14 amino acids. Trimming took off 0 bases at V and 1 base at J, with 6 bases between the two ends. The CDR3 spells CAWSVHVNTGELFF. The CDR3 DNA reads as TGTGCCTGGAGTGTACATGTGAACACCGGGGAGCTGTTTTTT.

With regard to this clonotype: This beta chain was picked up by a library intended for alpha chains and is off target, so its count carries little meaning. The CDR3 protein is CARGNEQYF. CDR3 bases: TGTGCCAGGGGCAACGAGCAGTACTTC. The gene calls are TRBV28 and TRBJ2-7; D is uncertain. V was cut by 9 bases and J by 5 bases, with 5 bases left in between. This CDR3 is built from 9 residues. The germline gives CDR1 MDHEN, CDR2 SYDVKM.

Of note for this clonotype: This beta chain appears as a stray read in a library generated for alpha chains; its size is not informative. The V and J genes are TRBV10-3 and TRBJ2-5; TRBD1 matches at 9 bases. The CDR3 runs to 17 residues. J was trimmed by 0 bases and V by 2 bases; bases with no gene match: 7. Germline values: CDR1 ENHRY, CDR2 SYGVKD. Here the CDR3 DNA reads TGTGCCATCAGTGAGACCCCGGGACAGGGATACCAAGAGACCCAGTACTTC. Translating gives CAISETPGQGYQETQYF.

By share, this clonotype ranks as medium-sized (0.01 to 0.1%). The library was designed around alpha chains, so this beta chain is a stray read whose abundance carries little weight. The chain has TRBV3-1 and TRBJ2-1, with 12 bases lining up with TRBD2. This CDR3 spans 17 amino acids. V lost 0 bases, J lost 7 bases, and 7 bases stayed unmatched. The germline V gene encodes CDR1 LGHDT and CDR2 YNNKEL (reference sequence). CDR3 DNA sequence: TGTGCCAGCAGCCAAGAGTCTAGCGGGGGGGCCGGTAATGAGCAGTTCTTC. Its protein product is CASSQESSGGAGNEQFF.

This clonotype was seen a few times. A library made for alpha chains picked up this beta chain off target, so its size means little. This rearrangement joins TRBV5-5 to TRBJ2-1, with D perhaps matching TRBD1 (6 bases). Germline CDR1 and CDR2: SGHKS and YYEKEE (reference sequence). The CDR3 extends over 15 amino acids. The ends were cut back, 2 bases at V and 8 bases at J, with 17 bases in the middle. The CDR3, as DNA: TGTGCCAGCAGCTTCCTCTCACCTAACAGGGATGAGCAGTTCTTC. This gives the protein CASSFLSPNRDEQFF.

This clonotype was detected a few times. A library prepared for alpha chains yielded this beta chain as an off-target read; its size is of little meaning. The J gene is TRBJ1-5, the V gene TRBV7-9; 9 bases align to TRBD1. This CDR3 is 14 amino acids long. The germline V gene encodes CDR1 SEHNR and CDR2 FQNEAQ (reference sequence). Unmatched junction bases numbered 3, after V lost 5 bases and J lost 4 bases. CDR3 coding DNA: TGTGCCAGCAGCCTTGGACAGGGGAATCAGCCCCAGCATTTT. It encodes CASSLGQGNQPQHF.

By sample share, this clonotype is large. This beta chain turned up in a library designed for alpha chains; as an off-target read, its abundance says little. The chain carries TRBV12-3 or TRBV12-4 and TRBJ1-5; possibly TRBD1 for D (6 bases). Trimming took 5 bases from V and 13 from J, leaving 12 bases between them. CDR3 length equals 11 residues. The CDR3 region is CASSMGHLQHF. CDR3 DNA sequence: TGTGCCAGCAGTATGGGACACCTTCAGCATTTT.

This clonotype was observed a few times. This beta chain is an unintended read in a library built for alpha chains; its size means little. The CDR3 protein is CASSEGEGFYEQYF. DNA of the CDR3: TGTGCCAGCAGCGAGGGAGAGGGATTCTACGAGCAGTACTTC. The chain uses TRBV3-1 and TRBJ2-7; possible D gene TRBD2, 5 bases. V lost 5 bases and J 3 bases, leaving 14 bases between the germline ends. The germline V gene has CDR1 LGHDT and CDR2 YNNKEL (reference sequence). This CDR3 contains 14 residues.

This clonotype was observed a handful of times. The size of this beta chain means little, since it is a stray read in a library made for alpha chains. The chain has TRBV27 and TRBJ2-1, with 10 bases fitting TRBD2. From germline, CDR1 is MNHEY and CDR2 SMNVEV (reference sequence). Trimming removed 3 bases from V and 6 bases from J; junction bases left unmatched: 8. There are 16 residues in the CDR3. The CDR3 coding sequence is TGTGCCAGCAGTTTCCTCGAGCGGGGGGGCCGCAATGAGCAGTTCTTC. It yields the protein CASSFLERGGRNEQFF.

Judged by abundance, this clonotype is medium-sized. This beta chain slipped into a library made for alpha chains as a stray read, so its size is not meaningful. This rearrangement joins TRBV7-6 to TRBJ2-7; TRBD2 is a possible D gene (5 bases). The CDR3 has 14 residues. Trimming pared 5 bases from V and 5 bases from J, leaving 16 bases between. Germline V gene lookup returns CDR1 SGHVS and CDR2 FNYEAQ. CDR3 residues: CASSPLGGYDEQYF. The CDR3 region has the DNA TGTGCCAGCAGCCCCCTTGGAGGTTACGACGAGCAGTACTTC.

In its sample, this clonotype was seen many times. This beta chain turned up in a library designed for alpha chains; as an off-target read, its abundance says little. The chain employs TRBV6-5 and TRBJ2-6; possible D gene TRBD1, 5 bases. Between the trimmed V and J ends, which lost 5 bases and 3 bases, there was a span of 11 bases. CDR1 MNHEY and CDR2 SVGAGI come from the germline V gene. The CDR3 runs 15 residues. The CDR3 bases are TGTGCCAGCAGTCGCAGGGTAGATGGGGCCAACGTCCTGACTTTC. This sequence encodes CASSRRVDGANVLTF.

This clonotype ranks as medium-sized. Because this beta chain is a stray read in a library intended to capture alpha chains, its abundance should not be given much weight. The chain links TRBV20-1 to TRBJ2-5; D unclear. CDR3 length: 14 amino acids. Per the germline V gene, CDR1 is DFQATT and CDR2 is SNEGSKA (reference sequence). The V end lost 0 bases, the J end lost 0 bases, and 8 bases lay between the germline ends. The DNA of the CDR3 is TGCAGTGCTAGAGATACCCTCTACCAAGAGACCCAGTACTTC. Residues: CSARDTLYQETQYF.

In this sample, this clonotype is medium-sized. This beta chain appears as a stray read in a library generated for alpha chains; its size is not informative. The rearrangement links TRBV11-2 to TRBJ1-1; maybe TRBD1 (5 bases). The V end lost 2 bases, the J end lost 6 bases, and 28 bases lay between the germline ends. CDR1 and CDR2 (germline): SGHAT, FQNNGV. The CDR3 spans 19 residues. The CDR3 sequence is CASSLLPMDTESSRSEAFF. The CDR3 DNA sequence: TGTGCCAGCAGCTTACTCCCCATGGACACAGAGTCTTCTAGGTCTGAAGCTTTCTTT.

This clonotype is labeled as medium-sized. The library was designed around alpha chains, so this beta chain is a stray read whose abundance carries little weight. The V call is TRBV7-9, the J call TRBJ2-1; 9 bases line up with TRBD2. This CDR3 contains 15 residues. V dropped 1 base and J dropped 3; count of bases not matched to a gene: 1. Germline V gene data show CDR1 as SEHNR and CDR2 as FQNEAQ (reference sequence). The chain's CDR3 is CASSLGAGGYNEQFF. The CDR3 nucleotides are TGTGCCAGCAGCTTAGGAGCGGGGGGCTACAATGAGCAGTTCTTC.

This clonotype came up many times. The library was built for alpha chains, so this beta chain is an off-target read and its size means little. This chain links TRBV20-1 with TRBJ2-3; TRBD2 matches 9 bases. This CDR3 comprises 14 residues. Per the germline V gene, CDR1 is DFQATT and CDR2 is SNEGSKA (reference sequence). The CDR3 DNA reads as TGCAGCCTAGCAGCTAGCGGGGGCACAGATACGCAGTATTTT. Its translation is CSLAASGGTDTQYF.

This clonotype is medium-sized in the sample. This beta chain came through as a stray read in a library set up for alpha chains, and its size says little. The chain has TRBV5-6 and TRBJ2-1; D is tentatively TRBD1 or TRBD2 (5 bases each). The CDR3 is made up of 14 amino acids. The V gene's germline CDR1 is SGHDT and CDR2 YYEEEE. V dropped 4 bases and J dropped 8 bases, with 16 bases sitting between them. CDR3 in amino acids: CASSPVRRDHEQFF. In DNA form, the CDR3 reads TGTGCCAGCAGCCCGGTCCGCAGGGACCATGAGCAGTTCTTC.

This clonotype is medium-sized by share. The library was prepared for alpha chains; this beta chain is a stray read, so its frequency means little. This sequence joins TRBV18 and TRBJ1-1; D remains ambiguous. The CDR3 is made up of 15 amino acids. Trimming stripped 6 bases from V and 0 bases from J, with 14 bases between. Germline CDR1 KGHSH, CDR2 LQKENI. CDR3 sequence (DNA): TGTGCCAGCTCGTTTAGTCCGGTCATGAACACTGAAGCTTTCTTT. Translated, it gives CASSFSPVMNTEAFF.

About this clonotype itself: This beta chain represents an off-target read in a library built for alpha chains; its size is of limited meaning. The J gene is TRBJ2-7, the V gene TRBV30; D not certain. The CDR3 loop spans 11 amino acids. Germline V gene sequence: CDR1 GTSNPN, CDR2 SVGIG (reference sequence). Trimming took off 5 bases at V and 2 bases at J, with 7 bases between the two ends. CDR3 residues: CAWDAAYEQYF. The DNA of the CDR3 is TGTGCCTGGGACGCAGCCTACGAGCAGTACTTC.

As for this clonotype: This beta chain was picked up by a library intended for alpha chains and is off target, so its count carries little meaning. The J gene is TRBJ2-5, the V gene TRBV5-6, with TRBD2 as a possible D gene (6 bases). This CDR3 has 15 amino acids. Germline V gene lookup returns CDR1 SGHDT and CDR2 YYEEEE. V lost 1 base and J lost 5, with 15 bases in between. CDR3 DNA sequence: TGTGCCAGCAGCTTGTTAGCGGAGCGTCAGGAGACCCAGTACTTC. This sequence encodes CASSLLAERQETQYF.

Sample share makes this clonotype medium-sized. Since it is a stray read in a library aimed at alpha chains, this beta chain has a size that is not meaningful. This chain links TRBV15 with TRBJ2-5; D may be TRBD2 (6 bases). The CDR3 is 14 amino acids. Trimming stripped 9 bases from V and 4 bases from J, with 18 bases between. In germline, CDR1 is LNHNV, CDR2 YYDKDF (reference sequence). CDR3 loop: CATSGSGVGETQYF. CDR3 DNA sequence: TGTGCCACTAGCGGTAGCGGAGTCGGAGAGACCCAGTACTTC.

Concerning this clonotype itself: This beta chain is a stray read from a library made for alpha chains; its abundance is not meaningful. CDR3 region: CASSLSRAGGLTDTQRLTDTQYF. The CDR3 region has the DNA TGTGCCAGCAGCTTATCCCGCGCGGGGGGGCTTACAGATACGCAGCGGCTTACAGATACGCAGTATTTT. The gene calls are TRBV7-6 and TRBJ2-3; TRBD2 agrees at 9 bases. The junction had 27 bases not matched to a gene; V was cut back by 2 bases and J by 3 bases. Germline V gene lookup returns CDR1 SGHVS and CDR2 FNYEAQ. The CDR3 extends over 23 amino acids. Full variable domain (remainder filled in from reference TRBV7-6 and TRBJ2-3): GAGVSQSPRYKVTKRGQDVALRCDPISGHVSLYWYRQALGQGPEFLTYFNYEAQQDKSGLPNDRFSAERPEGSISTLTIQRTEQRDSAMYRCASSLSRAGGLTDTQRLTDTQYFGPGTRLTVL.